These T cell receptor beta chains were read from a single sample in a study of identical twins. MiXCR, applied by TCRdb to the 5' RACE reads, yields one record per CDR3 protein. The table has about 660,000 distinct CDR3 sequences, more than 6.5% seen once. This same sample was also part of a study on yellow fever vaccine responses in identical twins.

Sequencing used PBMCs. These receptors were collected from a woman younger than 30 in good health. The CDR3 runs from the conserved cysteine through the conserved F or W. A D gene is named only where the DNA matches it firmly. A clone size is listed for some rows: how often the clone was seen (once, few, many), or a class if it is expanded.

J gene,D gene,V gene,clone size,CDR3 DNA,CDR3 protein
TRBJ2-7,TRBD2,TRBV7-2,few,TGTGCCAGCAGCTCAAAATTTGGGGGAGGGAGCGAGCAGTACTTC,CASSSKFGGGSEQYF
TRBJ2-1,.,TRBV5-1,many,TGCGCCAGCAGCTCAGCCGGGACCTACAATGAGCAGTTCTTC,CASSSAGTYNEQFF
TRBJ2-1,.,TRBV3-1,many,TGTGCCAGCAGCCAAACTCCGGGACGGTACAATGAGCAGTTCTTC,CASSQTPGRYNEQFF
TRBJ2-1,.,TRBV7-2,few,TGTGCCAGCAGCTTAGTGGGGTTGGAGCAGTTCTTC,CASSLVGLEQFF
TRBJ2-7,.,TRBV9,.,TGTGCCAGCAGCGTAGGCACTACTTCATCCTACGAGCAGTACTTC,CASSVGTTSSYEQYF
TRBJ2-7,.,TRBV21-1,.,TGTGCCAGCAGCGGTGAGGGGAAGTCCTACGAGCAGTACTTC,CASSGEGKSYEQYF
TRBJ2-7,.,TRBV2,.,TGTGCCAGCAGTGAAGGCGGTTCGAGCGAGTACTTC,CASSEGGSSEYF
TRBJ2-5,.,TRBV27,few,TGTGCCAGCAGTTTATCTTCTGGGGACGGGCGAGAGACCCAGTACTTC,CASSLSSGDGRETQYF
TRBJ2-1,TRBD1,TRBV5-1,many,TGCGCCAGCAGCATACGGGACAGCTACAATGAGCAGTTCTTC,CASSIRDSYNEQFF
TRBJ2-1,.,TRBV20-1,.,TGCAGTGCTTTTCAGACAGGTAGTGAGTCCTACAATGAGCAGTTCTTC,CSAFQTGSESYNEQFF
TRBJ2-2,.,TRBV6-4,.,TGTGCCAGCAGTGACCCCGACAAACACACCGGGGAGCTGTTTTTT,CASSDPDKHTGELFF
TRBJ2-1,.,TRBV10-3,few,TGTGCCATCAGCCTCACAAGAAATGAGCAGTTCTTC,CAISLTRNEQFF
TRBJ2-2,.,TRBV4-2,.,TGTGCCAGCAGCCAAGGGGAAGGGTTTGAGGGCGGGGAGCTGTTTTTT,CASSQGEGFEGGELFF
TRBJ1-6,TRBD1,TRBV28,few,TGTGCCAGCAGTTTGCGGGGGTGGGGACAGAGGAATTCACCCCTCCACTTT,CASSLRGWGQRNSPLHF
TRBJ2-5,.,TRBV28,.,TGTGCCAGCAGTCCAGGACTGTACCGGCCGGAGACCCAGTACTTC,CASSPGLYRPETQYF
TRBJ2-3,TRBD1,TRBV25-1,once,TGTGCCAGCAGTCCACCCTCCGGGACAGGGAACACAGATACGCAGTATTTT,CASSPPSGTGNTDTQYF
TRBJ2-3,.,TRBV7-2,many,TGTGCCAGCAGCCATTTGACCAACACAGATACGCAGTATTTT,CASSHLTNTDTQYF
TRBJ2-2,.,TRBV29-1,.,TGCAGCGTCGCCCACGGGGGGCGTACCGGGGAGCTGTTTTTT,CSVAHGGRTGELFF
TRBJ1-2,.,TRBV4-1,.,TGCGCCAGCAGCCAAGCCAAAGGAGGGGGGAACTATGGCTACACCTTC,CASSQAKGGGNYGYTF
TRBJ2-7,.,TRBV7-8,few,TGTGCCAGCAGCTTACAGACGAGCTCCTACGAGCAGTACTTC,CASSLQTSSYEQYF
TRBJ2-2,.,TRBV2,.,TGTGCCAGCAGGGGACGGACCGGGGAGCTGTTTTTT,CASRGRTGELFF
TRBJ2-2,.,TRBV12-3/TRBV12-4,many,TGTGCCAGCAGTGACGGTAACACCGGGGAGCTGTTTTTT,CASSDGNTGELFF
TRBJ2-2,.,TRBV4-3,many,TGCGCCAGCAGCCAAGATGTAGGTTGGTCCGGGGAGCTGTTTTTT,CASSQDVGWSGELFF
TRBJ2-1,.,TRBV29-1,many,TGCAGCCACCACGGGGGCGGGGTTCCCTACAATGAGCAGTTCTTC,CSHHGGGVPYNEQFF
TRBJ2-3,.,TRBV20-1,.,TGCAGTGCTAGAGCTCCAGGTGGGATAACAGATACGCAGTATTTT,CSARAPGGITDTQYF
TRBJ2-2,.,TRBV5-1,many,TGCGCCAGCAGCCAAATACAGGTCACCGGGGAGCTGTTTTTT,CASSQIQVTGELFF
TRBJ2-3,.,TRBV9,few,TGTGCCAGCAGCGTAGGTGGTCGCGTCCTAGGCACAGATACGCAGTATTTT,CASSVGGRVLGTDTQYF
TRBJ2-5,.,TRBV5-1,.,TGCGCCAGCAGCAAAGGGAGTAGCGGAAAAGAGACCCAGTACTTC,CASSKGSSGKETQYF
TRBJ2-7,TRBD1,TRBV27,.,TGTGCCAGCAGGCGACTCCCGGGACAGGGATACGAGCAGTACTTC,CASRRLPGQGYEQYF
TRBJ2-3,.,TRBV5-1,.,TGCGCCAGCAGCCCAGGAGCGAATACGCAGTATTTT,CASSPGANTQYF
TRBJ2-1,TRBD2,TRBV6-5,few,TGTGCCAGCAGTTATTTGCCAGCCGGGACTAGCGGAAACTACAATGAGCAGTTCTTC,CASSYLPAGTSGNYNEQFF
TRBJ2-5,TRBD2,TRBV3-1,many,TGTGCCAGCAGCCACCTGGGAGGGCAGGAGACCCAGTACTTC,CASSHLGGQETQYF
TRBJ2-7,.,TRBV20-1,many,TGCAGTGCTAGAGGGGTCCTGGGCGCGGATAGCTACGAGCAGTACTTC,CSARGVLGADSYEQYF
TRBJ2-1,TRBD1,TRBV6-1,.,TGTGCCAGCAGTGGACAGGGGGGGATCTACAATGAGCAGTTCTTC,CASSGQGGIYNEQFF
TRBJ2-6,.,TRBV28,.,TGTGCCAGCAGTTTCGGTTGGCAAATCTCTGGGGCCAACGTCCTGACTTTC,CASSFGWQISGANVLTF
TRBJ2-7,TRBD2,TRBV5-1,.,TGCGCCAGCAGCTTGTACCCTAGCGGGGGCCTCTACGAGCAGTACTTC,CASSLYPSGGLYEQYF
TRBJ1-6,.,TRBV30,.,TGTGCCTGGAGTGGGGAGGGAAATAATTCACCCCTCCACTTT,CAWSGEGNNSPLHF
TRBJ2-3,.,TRBV7-2,many,TGTGCCAGCAGCTTCGAGGAGCGGGATACGCAGTATTTT,CASSFEERDTQYF
TRBJ2-5,.,TRBV2,many,TGTGCCAGCACCGCCCGACAAGAGACCCAGTACTTC,CASTARQETQYF
TRBJ2-2,.,TRBV20-1,few,TGCAGTGCTAGATCCGGGGAGCTGTTTTTT,CSARSGELFF
TRBJ2-3,.,TRBV6-4,.,TGTGCCAGCAGTGAAGAGACTCCAGATACGCAGTATTTT,CASSEETPDTQYF
TRBJ2-6,.,TRBV10-3,few,TGTGCCATCAGTGTACGGTTACCGGAGCTCTCGGGGGCCAACGTCCTGACTTTC,CAISVRLPELSGANVLTF
TRBJ2-1,.,TRBV9,few,TGTGCCAGCAGCCCACACGGGGGTGATGAGCAGTTCTTC,CASSPHGGDEQFF
TRBJ1-5,.,TRBV20-1,few,TGCAGTGCTAGAGGACTTCTAGGGACTCAGCCCCAGCATTTT,CSARGLLGTQPQHF
TRBJ2-3,.,TRBV3-1,few,TGTGCCAGCAGCCAAGATCTAGCGTCAGATACGCAGTATTTT,CASSQDLASDTQYF
TRBJ2-1,.,TRBV5-1,few,TGCGCCAGCACCACCATTGGTAATGAGCAGTTCTTC,CASTTIGNEQFF
TRBJ2-7,TRBD2,TRBV11-2,few,TGTGCCAGCAGCGCCGGGACTAGCGGGAGCCGCGGGGAGCAGTACTTC,CASSAGTSGSRGEQYF